This T cell receptor beta chain is from a study of a mutant IDH1 vaccine in newly diagnosed glioma. On the study more broadly: The initiation of vaccination occurred 4-6 weeks after radiotherapy alone, or with temozolomide cycles. Patients got radiotherapy, temozolomide, or both beforehand, and most got both. Findings and limits, study-wide: Altogether, 93.3% of patients exhibited vaccine-induced immune responses.

With regard to this clone: Its antigen is unidentified.

The time point was: week 5, during vaccination. The content of each vaccine dose was 300 ug of mutant IDH1 20-mer peptide, and topical imiquimod accompanied it. Diagnosis in the donors showed new WHO grade 3 or 4 astrocytomas that were IDH1-mutant and ATRX-lost. Clones were sequenced by immunoSEQ multiplex PCR, and TCRdb holds only the in-frame ones, with some missing. The profile shows roughly 34,000 clones, roughly 76% of them singletons. Germline CDR1 LNHDA, CDR2 SQIVND (reference sequence). The CDR3 covers 16 residues. V was cut by 1 base and J by 0 bases, with 10 bases left in between. The sample was PBMCs, taken from a glioma patient whose treatment included an IDH1 peptide vaccine. The source of this sequence is a man between 50 and 59 years old with glioma. The V and J genes are TRBV19 and TRBJ1-5; D perhaps matches TRBD1 (5 bases). The CDR3, as DNA: TGTGCCAGTAGTATAGGGTGGGGGATTAGCAATCAGCCCCAGCATTTT. Protein sequence: CASSIGWGISNQPQHF.